The clone carrying this T cell receptor (beta chain) was counted at least ten times. Its antigen is still unknown. Here immunoSEQ multiplex PCR was the method, and the copy in TCRdb shows in-frame clones only, minus some. The data show some 46,000 clones, around 80% seen once. Germline CDR1 SGHTA, CDR2 FQGTGA. This CDR3 comprises 17 residues. V trimming: 2 bases; J trimming: 2 bases; junction bases outside the gene matches: 4. Exposure to brentuximab vedotin varied, and each patient had relapsed following autologous stem cell transplantation. The data belong to a study of PD-1 blockade in classical Hodgkin lymphoma. About the research overall: Patients were administered nivolumab (3 mg/kg intravenously) every 2 weeks. Findings of the study overall: The study found that TCR diversity rose significantly by C4D1 in CD4+ but not CD8+ cells.

The receptor was derived from a human donor with classical Hodgkin lymphoma. Sequenced material: peripheral blood mononuclear cells (PBMCs), taken before the second cycle of nivolumab. The chain recombines TRBV7-3 with TRBJ2-6; TRBD2 agrees at 9 bases. The chain's CDR3 is CASSLRLAGAGANVLTF. CDR3 sequence (DNA): TGTGCCAGCAGCTTACGGTTAGCGGGAGCTGGGGCCAACGTCCTGACTTTC.